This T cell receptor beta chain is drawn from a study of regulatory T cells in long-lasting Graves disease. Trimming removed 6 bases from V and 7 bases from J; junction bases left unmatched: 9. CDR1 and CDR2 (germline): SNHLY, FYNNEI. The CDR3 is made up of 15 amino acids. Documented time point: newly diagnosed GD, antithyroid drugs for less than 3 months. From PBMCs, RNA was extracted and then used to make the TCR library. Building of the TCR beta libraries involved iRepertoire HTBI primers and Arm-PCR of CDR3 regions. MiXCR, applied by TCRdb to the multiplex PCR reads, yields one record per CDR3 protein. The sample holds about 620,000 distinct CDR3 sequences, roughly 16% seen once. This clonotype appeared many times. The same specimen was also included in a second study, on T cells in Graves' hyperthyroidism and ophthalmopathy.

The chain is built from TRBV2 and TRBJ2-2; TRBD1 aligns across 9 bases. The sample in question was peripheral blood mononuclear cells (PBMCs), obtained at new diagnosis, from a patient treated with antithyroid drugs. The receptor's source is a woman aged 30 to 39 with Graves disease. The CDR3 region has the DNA TGTGCCAGCAGGCCCGGACAGGGGAGGATCGGGGAGCTGTTTTTT. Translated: CASRPGQGRIGELFF.